This is a list of T cell receptor beta chains from one sample in a study of shared clonotypes between healthy human individuals. Using immunoSEQ multiplex PCR, the repertoire was profiled, and TCRdb retains in-frame clones only, with some absent. Of around 2.3 million clones listed, approximately 96% are singletons. The specimen sequenced was naive CD4+ T cells sorted from blood. Receptors originate from a man between 18 and 35 years old in good health. The CDR3 runs from the conserved cysteine through the conserved F or W. The D gene is left open where the match is weak. Clone size is shown for a subset of rows, as once, few, many or a class of expanded clone.

d_call: NA
j_call: TRBJ1-6
v_call: TRBV7-2
clone_size: NA
cdr3_nt: TGTGCCAGCAGCTCACAACAGGGAGGCAATTCACCCCTCCACTTT
cdr3_aa: CASSSQQGGNSPLHF

d_call: NA
j_call: TRBJ1-1
v_call: TRBV18
clone_size: NA
cdr3_nt: TGTGCCAGCTCATCGGTGGAGGGCGGTAGCACTGAAGCTTTCTTT
cdr3_aa: CASSSVEGGSTEAFF

d_call: NA
j_call: TRBJ1-1
v_call: TRBV7-9
clone_size: NA
cdr3_nt: TGTGCCAGCAGCTTCTCAGGTGTATTTATAGAAGCTTTCTTT
cdr3_aa: CASSFSGVFIEAFF

d_call: NA
j_call: TRBJ2-3
v_call: TRBV2
clone_size: NA
cdr3_nt: TGTGCCAGCAGTGTAAGTGGGCAAACAGATACGCAGTATTTT
cdr3_aa: CASSVSGQTDTQYF

d_call: NA
j_call: TRBJ2-7
v_call: TRBV7-9
clone_size: NA
cdr3_nt: TGTGCCAGCAGCTTAGGATGGAACTACGAGCAGTACTTC
cdr3_aa: CASSLGWNYEQYF

d_call: NA
j_call: TRBJ1-1
v_call: TRBV18
clone_size: NA
cdr3_nt: TGTGCCAGCTCACCACCCGGGACATTGAACACTGAAGCTTTCTTT
cdr3_aa: CASSPPGTLNTEAFF

d_call: TRBD2
j_call: TRBJ2-1
v_call: TRBV4-1
clone_size: NA
cdr3_nt: TGCGCCAGCAGCCAACCAAGCGGGAGGGCCTTTAGTGAGCAGTTCTTC
cdr3_aa: CASSQPSGRAFSEQFF

d_call: NA
j_call: TRBJ1-6
v_call: TRBV19
clone_size: once
cdr3_nt: TGTGCCAGTAGTATAGCAACCACAGGTTCCCGGCTTTCTCTCAATTCACCCCTCCACTTT
cdr3_aa: CASSIATTGSRLSLNSPLHF

d_call: TRBD2
j_call: TRBJ2-1
v_call: TRBV4-3
clone_size: NA
cdr3_nt: TGCGCCAGCAGCCAGGAGACTAGCGGGAGACGGTTCTTC
cdr3_aa: CASSQETSGRRFF

d_call: TRBD2
j_call: TRBJ2-3
v_call: TRBV6-5
clone_size: NA
cdr3_nt: TGTGCCAGCAGGTCTGGGCGGGGGGGAGATACGCAGTATTTT
cdr3_aa: CASRSGRGGDTQYF

d_call: TRBD2
j_call: TRBJ2-5
v_call: TRBV11-2
clone_size: NA
cdr3_nt: TGTGCCAGCAGCTTAGCGACTAGCGGGAGGGGAGGAGAGACCCAGTACTTC
cdr3_aa: CASSLATSGRGGETQYF

d_call: NA
j_call: TRBJ1-6
v_call: TRBV7-9
clone_size: NA
cdr3_nt: TGTGCCACGCTCTCGCGCTCCTATAATTCACCCCTCCACTTT
cdr3_aa: CATLSRSYNSPLHF

d_call: NA
j_call: TRBJ2-5
v_call: TRBV19
clone_size: once
cdr3_nt: TGTGCCAGTAGTTCTCAGGCCCTAGGGGAGACCCAGTACTTC
cdr3_aa: CASSSQALGETQYF

d_call: NA
j_call: TRBJ1-1
v_call: TRBV5-1
clone_size: NA
cdr3_nt: TGCGCCAGCAGCCCCAAAGGCTGGGGGTCGAACACTGAAGCTTTCTTT
cdr3_aa: CASSPKGWGSNTEAFF

d_call: TRBD2
j_call: TRBJ2-3
v_call: TRBV10-3
clone_size: NA
cdr3_nt: TGTGCCATCAAGAGCGGGAACACAGATACGCAGTATTTT
cdr3_aa: CAIKSGNTDTQYF

d_call: NA
j_call: TRBJ2-5
v_call: TRBV5-1
clone_size: NA
cdr3_nt: TGCGCCAGCAGCTTGGTTGGGGGGCTAGAGACCCAGTACTTC
cdr3_aa: CASSLVGGLETQYF

d_call: NA
j_call: TRBJ2-7
v_call: TRBV9
clone_size: NA
cdr3_nt: TGTGCCAGCAGCGTATGGGAGACACCTTACGAGCAGTACTTC
cdr3_aa: CASSVWETPYEQYF

d_call: NA
j_call: TRBJ2-7
v_call: TRBV18
clone_size: NA
cdr3_nt: TGTGCCAGCTCACCAAAGGGGACCCCATCCTACGAGCAGTACTTC
cdr3_aa: CASSPKGTPSYEQYF

d_call: NA
j_call: TRBJ1-2
v_call: TRBV20-1
clone_size: NA
cdr3_nt: TGCAGTGTTAACTATGGCTACACCTTC
cdr3_aa: CSVNYGYTF

d_call: TRBD1
j_call: TRBJ2-7
v_call: TRBV29-1
clone_size: once
cdr3_nt: TGCAGCGTTCGGGACAGTTCCTACGAGCAGTACTTC
cdr3_aa: CSVRDSSYEQYF

d_call: TRBD1
j_call: TRBJ2-7
v_call: TRBV6-6
clone_size: NA
cdr3_nt: TGTGCCAGCAGTTACTCGGACAGGGGGGCCTACGAGCAGTACTTC
cdr3_aa: CASSYSDRGAYEQYF

d_call: NA
j_call: TRBJ2-5
v_call: TRBV5-1
clone_size: NA
cdr3_nt: TGCGCCAGCCAAACTGGGGGGCAAGAGACCCAGTACTTC
cdr3_aa: CASQTGGQETQYF

d_call: TRBD2
j_call: TRBJ2-7
v_call: TRBV30
clone_size: once
cdr3_nt: TGTGCCTGGGAGACAAGCGGGGCATACGAGCAGTACTTC
cdr3_aa: CAWETSGAYEQYF

d_call: NA
j_call: TRBJ2-3
v_call: TRBV25-1
clone_size: NA
cdr3_nt: TGTGCCAGCAGTGTACAGGGTAGAAAGGGCACAGATACGCAGTATTTT
cdr3_aa: CASSVQGRKGTDTQYF

d_call: NA
j_call: TRBJ1-5
v_call: TRBV18
clone_size: NA
cdr3_nt: TGTGCCAGCTCACCAGGAACAGGGAGCAATCAGCCCCAGCATTTT
cdr3_aa: CASSPGTGSNQPQHF

d_call: NA
j_call: TRBJ2-7
v_call: TRBV6-1
clone_size: NA
cdr3_nt: TGTGCCAGCAGTGTTCGGGGCTACGAGCAGTACTTC
cdr3_aa: CASSVRGYEQYF

d_call: NA
j_call: TRBJ2-7
v_call: TRBV5-4
clone_size: once
cdr3_nt: TGTGCCAGCAGCTACCCCGGGGCCAGGACCTACGAGCAGTACTTC
cdr3_aa: CASSYPGARTYEQYF

d_call: NA
j_call: TRBJ1-3
v_call: TRBV19
clone_size: NA
cdr3_nt: TGTGCCAGTAGTATGTGGAACACCATATATTTT
cdr3_aa: CASSMWNTIYF

d_call: TRBD1
j_call: TRBJ2-2
v_call: TRBV10-1
clone_size: NA
cdr3_nt: TGCGCCAGCAGTGGTCGACAGGGGCTCTCCGGGGAGCTGTTTTTT
cdr3_aa: CASSGRQGLSGELFF

d_call: TRBD2
j_call: TRBJ2-3
v_call: TRBV5-1
clone_size: NA
cdr3_nt: TGCGCCAGCAGCTTGGGACTAGCGGAGAGCACAGATACGCAGTATTTT
cdr3_aa: CASSLGLAESTDTQYF

d_call: NA
j_call: TRBJ1-1
v_call: TRBV4-1
clone_size: NA
cdr3_nt: TGCGCCAGCAGCCAAGGCCTCCGGGATCTGAACACTGAAGCTTTCTTT
cdr3_aa: CASSQGLRDLNTEAFF

d_call: NA
j_call: TRBJ1-3
v_call: TRBV7-2
clone_size: NA
cdr3_nt: TGTGCCAGCAGCAGAACAGTCTCTGGAAACACCATATATTTT
cdr3_aa: CASSRTVSGNTIYF

d_call: NA
j_call: TRBJ2-7
v_call: TRBV28
clone_size: NA
cdr3_nt: TGTGCCAGCAGCCCCCCCCAGGCCTCCTACGAGCAGTACTTC
cdr3_aa: CASSPPQASYEQYF

d_call: NA
j_call: TRBJ1-1
v_call: TRBV5-1
clone_size: NA
cdr3_nt: TGCGCCAGCAGCTTATCGCAGTTGAACACTGAAGCTTTCTTT
cdr3_aa: CASSLSQLNTEAFF

d_call: TRBD1
j_call: TRBJ1-5
v_call: TRBV10-1
clone_size: NA
cdr3_nt: TGCGCCAGCAGTGAGGGTCCGGGACAGGGCGGCAATCAGCCCCAGCATTTT
cdr3_aa: CASSEGPGQGGNQPQHF

d_call: NA
j_call: TRBJ2-3
v_call: TRBV10-2
clone_size: NA
cdr3_nt: TGCGCCAGCATGCGTGGAGATACGCAGTATTTT
cdr3_aa: CASMRGDTQYF

d_call: NA
j_call: TRBJ1-4
v_call: TRBV18
clone_size: NA
cdr3_nt: TGTGCCAGCTCCGGTGGCATCAACAATGAAAAACTGTTTTTT
cdr3_aa: CASSGGINNEKLFF